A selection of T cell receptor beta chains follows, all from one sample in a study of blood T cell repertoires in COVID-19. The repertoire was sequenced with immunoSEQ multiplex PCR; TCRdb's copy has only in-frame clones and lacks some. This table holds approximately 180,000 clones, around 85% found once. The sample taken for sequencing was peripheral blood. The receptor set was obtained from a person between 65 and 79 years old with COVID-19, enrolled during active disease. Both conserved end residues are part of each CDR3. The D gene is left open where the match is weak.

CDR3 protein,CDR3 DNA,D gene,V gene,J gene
CASSQRQGAYNEQFF,TGTGCCAGCAGCCAACGACAGGGGGCCTACAATGAGCAGTTCTTC,TRBD1,TRBV7-9,TRBJ2-1
CASSPGTSSFMADTQYF,TGTGCCAGCTCACCGGGGACTAGCTCGTTTATGGCAGATACGCAGTATTTT,TRBD2,TRBV18,TRBJ2-3
CASSPLGGGYTF,TGTGCCAGCAGCCCTCTAGGGGGTGGCTACACCTTC,.,TRBV4-2,TRBJ1-2
CATSEQHRDYQYNEQFF,TGTGCCACCAGCGAGCAACACAGGGACTATCAGTACAATGAGCAGTTCTTC,.,TRBV15,TRBJ2-1
CASSKGAAEKLFF,TGTGCCAGCAGCAAGGGGGCGGCGGAAAAACTGTTTTTT,TRBD1,TRBV7-9,TRBJ1-4
CASSHPSGGVVTQYF,TGTGCCAGCAGCCATCCCAGCGGGGGGGTCGTGACCCAGTACTTC,TRBD2,TRBV3-1/TRBV3-2,TRBJ2-5
CASSPPLSGANEQFF,TGTGCCAGCAGCCCCCCCTTGTCGGGTGCCAATGAGCAGTTCTTC,.,TRBV11-3,TRBJ2-1
CASSLGGSTEAFF,TGTGCCAGCAGTTTAGGGGGGAGCACTGAAGCTTTCTTT,.,TRBV28,TRBJ1-1
CASSFGTGSTEAFF,TGTGCCAGCAGCTTCGGAACAGGGTCCACTGAAGCTTTCTTT,.,TRBV7-3,TRBJ1-1
CASSRAGNTYEQYF,TGTGCCAGCTCCCGGGCAGGGAATACCTACGAGCAGTACTTC,.,TRBV27,TRBJ2-7
CASSAGQGRSGEKLFF,TGTGCCAGCAGCGCGGGACAGGGTCGGTCAGGGGAAAAACTGTTTTTT,TRBD1,TRBV5-4,TRBJ1-4